This TCR beta chain is from a study of PD-L1 blockade in urothelial cancer. Across the study: Within tumor samples, the median T cell count was approximately 1,400 cells.

This clone was seen only a few times. Between the trimmed V and J ends, which lost 5 bases and 7 bases, there was a span of 14 bases. Germline CDR1 is SGHNT and CDR2 is YENEEA. CDR3 size: 14 residues. Clones were read by immunoSEQ multiplex PCR, and TCRdb kept only the in-frame ones, dropping some. The sample shows approximately 35,000 clones, just over 35% of them seen only once. The source is a man in his 60s with urothelial cancer. This specimen was tumor tissue, taken before atezolizumab (anti-PD-L1) treatment. The chain joins TRBV11-3 to TRBJ2-2; D uncertain. Here the CDR3 reads CASSQEWRRGELFF. The CDR3 nucleotides read TGTGCCAGCAGCCAGGAGTGGCGCCGCGGGGAGCTGTTTTTT.